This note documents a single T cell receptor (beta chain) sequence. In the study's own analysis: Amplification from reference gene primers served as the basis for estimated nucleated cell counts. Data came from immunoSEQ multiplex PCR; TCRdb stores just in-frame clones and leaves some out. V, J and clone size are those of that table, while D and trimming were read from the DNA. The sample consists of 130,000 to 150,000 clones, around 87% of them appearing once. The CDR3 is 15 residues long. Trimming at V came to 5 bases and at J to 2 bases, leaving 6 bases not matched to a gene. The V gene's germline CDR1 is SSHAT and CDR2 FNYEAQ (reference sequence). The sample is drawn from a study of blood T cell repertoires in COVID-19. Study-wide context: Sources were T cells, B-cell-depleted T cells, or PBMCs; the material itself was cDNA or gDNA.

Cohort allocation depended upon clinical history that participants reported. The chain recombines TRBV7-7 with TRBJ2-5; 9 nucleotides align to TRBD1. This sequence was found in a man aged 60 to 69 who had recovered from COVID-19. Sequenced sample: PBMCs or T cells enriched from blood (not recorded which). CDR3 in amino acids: CASSTGQGSQETQYF. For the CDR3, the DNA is TGTGCCAGCAGCACAGGACAGGGGAGTCAAGAGACCCAGTACTTC.